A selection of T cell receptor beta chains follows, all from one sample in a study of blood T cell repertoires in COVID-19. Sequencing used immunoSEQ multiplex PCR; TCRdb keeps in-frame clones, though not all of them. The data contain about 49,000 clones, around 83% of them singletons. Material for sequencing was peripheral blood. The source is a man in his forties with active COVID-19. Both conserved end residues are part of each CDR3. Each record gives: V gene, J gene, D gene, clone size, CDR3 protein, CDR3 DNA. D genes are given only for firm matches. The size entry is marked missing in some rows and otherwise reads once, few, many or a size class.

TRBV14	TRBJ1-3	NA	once	CASSQTDTIYF	TGTGCCAGCAGCCAAACGGACACCATATATTTT
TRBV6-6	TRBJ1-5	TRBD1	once	CASSNRQGASSQPQHF	TGTGCCAGCAGTAACCGACAGGGGGCATCATCTCAGCCCCAGCATTTT
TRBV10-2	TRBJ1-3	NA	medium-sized	CASRADGSGNTIYF	TGCGCCAGCAGAGCCGATGGCTCTGGAAACACCATATATTTT
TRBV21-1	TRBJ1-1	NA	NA	CAGCLTGGAGRAEAFF	TGTGCCGGATGCTTAACAGGGGGCGCAGGGAGGGCTGAAGCTTTCTTT
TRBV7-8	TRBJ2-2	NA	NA	CASSAARLAGELFF	TGTGCCAGCAGCGCCGCTCGACTAGCCGGGGAGCTGTTTTTT
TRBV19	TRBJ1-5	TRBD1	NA	CASSPDRGTQPQHF	TGTGCCAGTAGTCCCGACAGGGGGACTCAGCCCCAGCATTTT
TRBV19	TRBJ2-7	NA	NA	CASSLGLSYEQYF	TGTGCCAGTTCCCTCGGACTTTCCTACGAGCAGTACTTC
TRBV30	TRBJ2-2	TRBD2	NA	CAWNLGGVGGELFF	TGTGCCTGGAATCTGGGAGGGGTCGGCGGGGAGCTGTTTTTT
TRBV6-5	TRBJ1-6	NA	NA	CASSRQRLTYSPLHF	TGTGCCAGCAGTAGACAGCGTCTGACCTATTCACCCCTCCACTTT
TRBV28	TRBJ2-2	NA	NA	CASRPTGTGELFF	TGTGCCAGCAGACCCACAGGCACCGGGGAGCTGTTTTTT